The 17 T cell receptor beta chains below all came from one sample that was sequenced in a study of blood T cells in healthy people across ages. Primers used in a second PCR of about 7 to 12 cycles were a sample-barcoded 5' primer and a J-beta primer mix. Using its own MiXCR run on the 5' RACE reads, TCRdb lists one record per CDR3 protein. The profile shows about 830,000 distinct CDR3 sequences, roughly 60% of them singletons. The sample consisted of blood. Receptors were obtained from a man aged 25-40 years in good health.

The V and J genes are TRBV7-9 and TRBJ2-2; no clear D. The CDR3 runs to 16 residues. CDR1 is SEHNR, CDR2 FQNEAQ, per germline (reference sequence). Deletions cut 5 bases from V and 5 bases from J, with 18 bases between. The CDR3 reads CASSTPTRKETGELFF. In nucleotides, the CDR3 is TGTGCCAGCAGCACTCCAACAAGGAAGGAGACCGGGGAGCTGTTTTTT.

About this clonotype itself: A much larger clonotype is one base distant, so this may be a read error. This chain links TRBV12-3 or TRBV12-4 with TRBJ1-2; the D gene is possibly TRBD1 (5 bases). V shed 5 bases and J shed 2 bases, with 12 bases lying between them. The CDR3 length is 14 residues. The CDR3 bases are TGTGCCAGCAGTGTCCGGGCAGGGAACTATGGCTACACCTTC. Translated, it gives CASSVRAGNYGYTF.

This clonotype was detected only a few times. The gene calls are TRBV14 and TRBJ1-5; D possibly corresponds to TRBD1 (5 bases). Germline CDR1 and CDR2: SGHDN and FVKESK. Trimming took off 2 bases at V and 6 bases at J, with 8 bases between the two ends. There are 13 residues in the CDR3. The CDR3 loop reads CASSQYQGQPQHF. As DNA, the CDR3 is TGTGCCAGCAGCCAATATCAGGGTCAGCCCCAGCATTTT.

The genes are TRBV13 and TRBJ2-7, with 10 nucleotides matching TRBD1. This CDR3 contains 14 residues. From germline, CDR1 is PRHDT and CDR2 FYEKMQ (reference sequence). V was pared by 6 bases and J by 4 bases, with 6 bases of the junction left unmatched. The CDR3 protein is CASRGTGVDYEQYF. As DNA, the CDR3 is TGTGCCAGCAGAGGGACAGGGGTTGATTACGAGCAGTACTTC.

The gene calls are TRBV7-2 and TRBJ2-5, with TRBD2 matching 9 bases. The CDR3 loop spans 15 amino acids. J lost 3 bases, V lost 4 bases, and 6 bases had no gene match. Germline loops: CDR1 SGHTA, CDR2 FQGNSA. The CDR3 region is CASSWGGGAEETQYF. The CDR3 coding sequence is TGTGCCAGCAGCTGGGGCGGGGGGGCCGAAGAGACCCAGTACTTC.

The genes are TRBV7-8 and TRBJ2-5; TRBD2 agrees at 9 bases. The closer fit of TRBJ2-7 to the DNA end suggests the J call may be wrong. CDR1 SGHVS and CDR2 FQNEAQ come from the germline V gene. The CDR3 totals 14 residues. CDR3 coding DNA: TGTGCCAGCAGCCGAGCGGGGGGCCAATACGAGCAGTACTTC. Translation gives CASSRAGGQYEQYF.

The chain couples TRBV5-1 to TRBJ2-1, with 10 bases identical to TRBD2. Germline V CDR1 and CDR2: SGHRS, YFSETQ. The ends lost 4 bases at V and 5 bases at J; junction bases unmatched: 9. The CDR3 runs to 16 residues. CDR3 nucleotides: TGCGCCAGCAGCATACGCCTAGCGGGGGCAGACAATGAGCAGTTCTTC. It yields the protein CASSIRLAGADNEQFF. The whole variable domain, filled in from reference TRBV5-1 and TRBJ2-1, reads KAGVTQTPRYLIKTRGQQVTLSCSPISGHRSVSWYQQTPGQGLQFLFEYFSETQRNKGNFPGRFSGRQFSNSRSEMNVSTLELGDSALYLCASSIRLAGADNEQFFGPGTRLTVL.

The V and J genes are TRBV12-3 or TRBV12-4 and TRBJ1-5, with D maybe TRBD1 (6 bases). The CDR3 contains 13 residues. Trimming shortened V by 8 bases and J by 3 bases, and 11 bases separated the two germline ends. The chain's CDR3 is CASSDSDNQPQHF. DNA of the CDR3: TGTGCCAGCTCGGACAGTGACAATCAGCCCCAGCATTTT.

The CDR3 loop reads CASSRDRGELYEQYF. The DNA of the CDR3 is TGTGCCAGCAGTCGGGACAGGGGGGAGCTCTACGAGCAGTACTTC. This chain joins TRBV7-2 and TRBJ2-7; 11 bases map to TRBD1. This CDR3 has 15 amino acids. Per germline, CDR1 SGHTA and CDR2 FQGNSA. The V gene end was trimmed by 6 bases and the J gene end by 3 bases; junction bases not matched to a gene: 7.

This clonotype has a handful of counts. The chain has TRBV7-9 and TRBJ1-2; D is possibly TRBD1 (5 bases). Trimming stripped 4 bases from V and 4 bases from J, with 13 bases between. Germline V gives CDR1 SEHNR, CDR2 FQNEAQ (reference sequence). CDR3 size: 14 residues. The CDR3 nucleotides are TGTGCCAGCAGCTCGCAGGGTGCGGGCTATGGCTACACCTTC. Translated, it gives CASSSQGAGYGYTF.

This clonotype was detected once. A read error may produce the germline difference seen at one junction end. The chain is built from TRBV29-1 and TRBJ2-1, with D tentatively TRBD1 or TRBD2 (5 bases each). There are 14 residues in the CDR3. CDR1 and CDR2 (germline): SQVTM, ANQGSEA. CDR3 nucleotides: TGCAACGTTGTCGGGGACCCCGCCTACAATGAGCAGTTCTTC. Its protein is CNVVGDPAYNEQFF.

V gene TRBV6-5 combines with J gene TRBJ2-1; D unclear. The ends were cut back, 6 bases at V and 10 bases at J, with 13 bases in the middle. The germline V gene encodes CDR1 MNHEY and CDR2 SVGAGI. This CDR3 spans 12 amino acids. In DNA form, the CDR3 reads TGTGCCAGCAGCGCGGACCCGAACGAGCAGTTCTTC. Translated, it gives CASSADPNEQFF.

V and J are TRBV12-3 or TRBV12-4 and TRBJ2-7; D perhaps matches TRBD2 (5 bases). V dropped 4 bases and J dropped 2 bases, with 9 bases sitting between them. This CDR3 has 13 residues. The CDR3 region is CASSCKGAYEQYF. The CDR3 DNA sequence: TGTGCCAGCAGTTGTAAGGGAGCCTACGAGCAGTACTTC.

The V gene is TRBV9, the J gene TRBJ2-1; the D gene is possibly TRBD2 (5 bases). Trimming left V 0 bases short and J 7 bases short, with 11 bases between. CDR1 and CDR2 (germline): SGDLS, YYNGEE. This CDR3 is built from 14 residues. CDR3 sequence: CASSVAMRENEQFF. In DNA, the CDR3 is TGTGCCAGCAGCGTAGCTATGAGGGAAAATGAGCAGTTCTTC.

The V and J genes are TRBV28 and TRBJ1-1, with a weak D call TRBD1 (5 bases). The germline V gene encodes CDR1 MDHEN and CDR2 SYDVKM. Trimming removed 5 bases at V and 5 bases at J, with 21 bases between. The CDR3 consists of 16 residues. CDR3 nucleotides: TGTGCCAGCAGTGAACAGTCCAGGGTAACAAAAACTGAAGCTTTCTTT. Protein product: CASSEQSRVTKTEAFF.

This clonotype showed up just a few times. The rearrangement links TRBV20-1 to TRBJ2-7, with D maybe TRBD2 (6 bases). Germline V gives CDR1 DFQATT, CDR2 SNEGSKA (reference sequence). The CDR3 is 13 amino acids. The V and J ends lost 7 bases and 3 bases respectively, with 16 bases between them. CDR3 sequence reads: CSVSAGQGYEQYF. The CDR3 bases are TGCAGTGTTTCAGCGGGTCAGGGCTACGAGCAGTACTTC.

The chain employs TRBV4-3 and TRBJ2-7; D remains ambiguous. The germline gives CDR1 LGHNA, CDR2 YSLEER. The CDR3 has 17 residues. Deletions cut 1 base from V and 4 bases from J, with 20 bases between. The CDR3 region has the DNA TGCGCCAGCAGCCAAGGGCACCACGTGGGGAACGGATACGAGCAGTACTTC. Residues: CASSQGHHVGNGYEQYF.